These 26 T cell receptor beta chains share one sample of origin, sequenced in a study of beta chain features in type 1 diabetes. Their recognized antigens are unknown. TCRB transcripts that were expressed got sequenced, as all of the isolated RNA had been reverse transcribed. The repertoire was sequenced with immunoSEQ multiplex PCR; TCRdb's copy has only in-frame clones and lacks some. The sample includes about 280,000 clones, 15% seen only once; the top ten take 0.015% to 0.019%. Study-level findings and limits: A moderate, significant TCRB CDR3 shortening appeared in type 1 diabetes across four CD4+ subsets.

Sequenced input: naive CD4+ T cells from blood. These receptors were collected from a man younger than 35 with type 1 diabetes.

The chain is built from TRBV6-5 and TRBJ1-2, with 7 nucleotides matching TRBD1. J was trimmed by 4 bases and V by 5 bases; bases with no gene match: 4. Looked up from germline, CDR1 is MNHEY and CDR2 is SVGAGI. CDR3 length equals 13 residues. CDR3 bases: TGTGCCAGCAGTCTCGGGACAGCCTATGGCTACACCTTC. Its protein is CASSLGTAYGYTF.

The chain employs TRBV5-1 and TRBJ1-3; D is unresolved. Deletions cut 3 bases from V and 9 bases from J, with 10 bases between. Germline lookup yields CDR1 SGHRS and CDR2 YFSETQ. The CDR3 is 12 amino acids. CDR3 residues: CASSYECFTIYF. CDR3 nucleotides: TGCGCCAGCAGCTACGAGTGCTTCACCATATATTTT.

The J gene is TRBJ1-2, the V gene TRBV2; the match to TRBD1 covers 7 bases. Trimming removed 8 bases from V and 4 bases from J; junction bases left unmatched: 10. Germline V gene data show CDR1 as SNHLY and CDR2 as FYNNEI. There are 14 residues in the CDR3. In DNA form, the CDR3 reads TGTGCCAGCTCACCTACCGACAGGGTCTATGGCTACACCTTC. Protein sequence: CASSPTDRVYGYTF. The whole variable domain, remainder taken from reference TRBV2 and TRBJ1-2, is EPEVTQTPSHQVTQMGQEVILRCVPISNHLYFYWYRQILGQKVEFLVSFYNNEISEKSEIFDDQFSVERPDGSNFTLKIRSTKLEDSAMYFCASSPTDRVYGYTFGSGTRLTVV.

This clone appeared once. V usage is TRBV5-1 and J usage is TRBJ2-3; 7 bases map to TRBD1. The germline gives CDR1 SGHRS, CDR2 YFSETQ. V dropped 0 bases and J dropped 1; count of bases not matched to a gene: 2. The CDR3 totals 15 residues. The CDR3 reads CASSLVTGRTDTQYF. DNA for the CDR3: TGCGCCAGCAGCTTGGTGACAGGGCGCACAGATACGCAGTATTTT.

This clone was observed a handful of times. V and J are TRBV10-3 and TRBJ2-1; possibly TRBD1 for D (6 bases). Germline CDR1 and CDR2: ENHRY and SYGVKD. The germline V and J ends were trimmed by 7 bases and 5 bases, with 12 bases remaining between them. The CDR3 is made up of 13 amino acids. CDR3 nucleotide sequence: TGTGCCATCAATGGACAGTCAAACAATGAGCAGTTCTTC. Protein sequence: CAINGQSNNEQFF.

Here the CDR3 DNA reads TGCGCCAGCAGCCAAGATACGCTAAATTCACCCCTCCACTTT. Translating gives CASSQDTLNSPLHF. This chain connects TRBV4-3 to TRBJ1-6, with D uncertain. The CDR3 consists of 14 residues. With 0 bases removed from V and 7 bases from J, the gap between germline ends came to 7 bases. CDR1 and CDR2 (germline): LGHNA, YSLEER.

In this sample, this clone turned up a few times. This rearrangement joins TRBV29-1 to TRBJ2-5, with 7 positions matching TRBD1. The end of the DNA aligns better with TRBJ2-7, so the J call may be wrong. CDR3 length equals 14 residues. Germline assignment: CDR1 SQVTM and CDR2 ANQGSEA. The CDR3 region has the DNA TGCAGCGTTGCCCGGGACAGAGTAATATACGAGCAGTACTTC. Encoded protein: CSVARDRVIYEQYF.

The gene calls are TRBV18 and TRBJ2-7, with 9 bases that match TRBD2. Germline values: CDR1 KGHSH, CDR2 LQKENI. The CDR3 has 15 residues. V dropped 0 bases and J dropped 2; count of bases not matched to a gene: 2. Here the CDR3 reads CASSPPLAGPYEQYF. The CDR3 nucleotides read TGTGCCAGCTCACCACCGCTAGCGGGACCCTACGAGCAGTACTTC.

This clone occurred a few times. The chain uses TRBV9 and TRBJ2-1; 8 nucleotides line up with TRBD2. Per the germline V gene, CDR1 is SGDLS and CDR2 is YYNGEE. V lost 4 bases and J lost 12; bases outside the gene matches: 15. The CDR3 sequence is 15 residues long. This CDR3 is CASSRVGVSSGGQFF. The CDR3, as DNA: TGTGCCAGCAGCCGTGTAGGGGTGTCGAGCGGGGGGCAGTTCTTC.

This clone appeared a few times. The gene calls are TRBV30 and TRBJ1-2; D uncertain. Trimming removed 4 bases at V and 3 bases at J, with 12 bases between. The CDR3 extends over 13 amino acids. CDR1 is GTSNPN and CDR2 is SVGIG in the germline V gene (reference sequence). The CDR3 nucleotides read TGTGCCTGGACCCTCGGGCGGGACTATGGCTACACCTTC. This sequence encodes CAWTLGRDYGYTF.

This clone was observed a few times. The J gene is TRBJ1-3, the V gene TRBV18; D gene ambiguous. Germline lookup yields CDR1 KGHSH and CDR2 LQKENI. V lost 3 bases and J 1 base, leaving 25 bases between the germline ends. The CDR3 spans 20 residues. The DNA for the CDR3 is TGTGCCAGCTCACCCCTCGCGTCTTCACCTTCAACGTCTTCTGGAAACACCATATATTTT. Translated: CASSPLASSPSTSSGNTIYF.

The table lists this clone with a few counts. V usage is TRBV1 and J usage is TRBJ2-5; the table's D call, TRBD1, has no DNA check behind it. TRBV1 is designated a pseudogene. The CDR3 runs to 17 residues. This CDR3 is CTSSQDRDRGVRETQYF. In DNA form, the CDR3 reads TGCACCAGCAGCCAAGACCGGGACAGGGGGGTCCGAGAGACCCAGTACTTC.

This clone was seen only a few times. V usage is TRBV29-1 and J usage is TRBJ2-4, with D maybe TRBD1 (7 bases). V gave up 7 bases and J gave up 4 bases, with 14 bases separating them. The CDR3 totals 13 residues. Germline CDR1 reads SQVTM; CDR2 reads ANQGSEA. The CDR3 DNA is TGCAGCGCCGTGCGGGACAGAAAAAACATTCAGTACTTC. Encoded protein: CSAVRDRKNIQYF.

The chain joins TRBV5-1 to TRBJ2-7; TRBD2 is a possible D gene (6 bases). This CDR3 has 15 residues. V lost 0 bases and J 3 bases, leaving 13 bases between the germline ends. Germline V gene data show CDR1 as SGHRS and CDR2 as YFSETQ. The CDR3 coding sequence is TGCGCCAGCAGCTTGGGCGGAGGGACCTTCTACGAGCAGTACTTC. Amino acid sequence: CASSLGGGTFYEQYF.

The rearrangement links TRBV7-9 to TRBJ1-1; no clear D gene. The CDR3 contains 12 residues. Germline CDR1 is SEHNR and CDR2 is FQNEAQ (reference sequence). Trimming stripped 7 bases from V and 5 bases from J, with 11 bases between. The chain's CDR3 is CASNVVETEAFF. CDR3 in DNA: TGTGCCAGCAACGTGGTAGAGACTGAAGCTTTCTTT.

The V call is TRBV27, the J call TRBJ2-6; TRBD1 agrees at 8 bases. The CDR3 has 12 residues. Germline V gives CDR1 MNHEY, CDR2 SMNVEV (reference sequence). The V segment lost 5 bases and the J segment 13 bases; nucleotides outside the gene matches: 4. The CDR3 DNA is TGTGCCAGCAGTGGACAGGGAATTGTCCTGACTTTC. This encodes CASSGQGIVLTF.

This clone was detected only a few times. The V gene is TRBV5-6, the J gene TRBJ2-5; D perhaps matches TRBD1 (5 bases). This CDR3 is 12 amino acids long. Deletions cut 1 base from V and 5 bases from J, with 6 bases between. Germline V gives CDR1 SGHDT, CDR2 YYEEEE. In DNA form, the CDR3 reads TGTGCCAGCAGCTTGCCAGGGGAGACCCAGTACTTC. It translates to CASSLPGETQYF.

The chain is built from TRBV19 and TRBJ2-3; 7 bases match TRBD1. The CDR3 runs to 15 residues. CDR1 and CDR2 from the germline V gene are LNHDA and SQIVND (reference sequence). The junction had 11 bases not matched to a gene; V was cut back by 6 bases and J by 5 bases. CDR3: CASRGQPVLGDTQYF. In DNA, the CDR3 is TGTGCCAGTAGGGGACAGCCCGTTTTGGGAGATACGCAGTATTTT.

This clone has a handful of counts. CDR3 residues: CAWSVPPGTGEYGYTF. The CDR3 DNA sequence: TGTGCCTGGAGTGTACCGCCTGGGACAGGGGAATATGGCTACACCTTC. The V gene is TRBV30, the J gene TRBJ1-2, with 10 nucleotides matching TRBD1. Germline values: CDR1 GTSNPN, CDR2 SVGIG (reference sequence). With 0 bases clipped from V and 5 bases from J, the junction kept 9 bases outside the gene matches. The CDR3 length is 16 residues.

This clone was picked up a small number of times. This chain connects TRBV7-9 to TRBJ1-4; D not resolved. V was clipped by 0 bases and J by 4 bases, with 3 bases between them. Germline V gives CDR1 SEHNR, CDR2 FQNEAQ (reference sequence). CDR3 length: 13 residues. Here the CDR3 DNA reads TGTGCCAGCAGCTTAGCCGGTAATGAAAAACTGTTTTTT. The encoded protein is CASSLAGNEKLFF.

V and J are TRBV5-1 and TRBJ2-1, with a weak D call TRBD2 (5 bases). Germline V gene sequence: CDR1 SGHRS, CDR2 YFSETQ. Trimming cost V 0 bases and J 8 bases, with 15 bases left between them. The CDR3 contains 15 residues. CDR3 sequence reads: CASSLGLRRGDEQFF. DNA of the CDR3: TGCGCCAGCAGCTTGGGACTAAGGCGCGGCGATGAGCAGTTCTTC.

This clone showed up just a few times. The V call is TRBV9, the J call TRBJ1-2; the D gene is possibly TRBD1 (6 bases). CDR3 length: 14 amino acids. Between the trimmed V and J ends, which lost 4 bases and 4 bases, there was a span of 14 bases. Germline V gene data show CDR1 as SGDLS and CDR2 as YYNGEE. For the CDR3, the DNA is TGTGCCAGCAGCCTAACAGGGTCCAGCTATGGCTACACCTTC. This translates into CASSLTGSSYGYTF.

This clone was recorded a few times. The chain is built from TRBV5-4 and TRBJ2-5; 13 nucleotides line up with TRBD2. V lost 7 bases to trimming and J lost 5 bases; unmatched junction nucleotides: 2. Germline V gene lookup returns CDR1 SGHNT and CDR2 YYREEE (reference sequence). The CDR3 consists of 13 residues. The CDR3 nucleotides read TGTGCCAGCGGGACTAGCGGGGTGGAGACCCAGTACTTC. Protein sequence: CASGTSGVETQYF. The whole variable domain, remainder taken from reference TRBV5-4 and TRBJ2-5, is ETGVTQSPTHLIKTRGQQVTLRCSSQSGHNTVSWYQQALGQGPQFIFQYYREEENGRGNFPPRFSGLQFPNYSSELNVNALELDDSALYLCASGTSGVETQYFGPGTRLLVL.

This clone was observed a handful of times. CDR3 sequence: CASSRGDTQYF. The CDR3 DNA reads as TGTGCCAGCTCCCGGGGGGATACGCAGTATTTT. The V call is TRBV9, the J call TRBJ2-3; D may be TRBD2 (6 bases). This CDR3 spans 11 amino acids. Germline lookup yields CDR1 SGDLS and CDR2 YYNGEE. Between the trimmed V and J ends, which lost 7 bases and 6 bases, there was a span of 9 bases.

This clone appeared a few times. CDR3 sequence: CASSQGGVGFGNEQFF. CDR3 sequence (DNA): TGTGCCAGCAGCCAAGGCGGGGTGGGGTTCGGCAATGAGCAGTTCTTC. V and J are TRBV4-2 and TRBJ2-1, with a weak D call TRBD2 (6 bases). Deletions cut 1 base from V and 6 bases from J, with 16 bases between. The CDR3 is made up of 16 amino acids. The V gene's germline CDR1 is LGHNA and CDR2 YNFKEQ.

This clone has only a few counts. V gene TRBV28 combines with J gene TRBJ1-5; no firm D call. The CDR3 extends over 14 amino acids. The V end lost 2 bases, the J end lost 9 bases, and 14 bases lay between the germline ends. Germline CDR1 MDHEN, CDR2 SYDVKM. The CDR3 protein is CASSLRHIVRPQHF. CDR3 nucleotides: TGTGCCAGCAGTTTACGACATATAGTAAGGCCCCAGCATTTT.